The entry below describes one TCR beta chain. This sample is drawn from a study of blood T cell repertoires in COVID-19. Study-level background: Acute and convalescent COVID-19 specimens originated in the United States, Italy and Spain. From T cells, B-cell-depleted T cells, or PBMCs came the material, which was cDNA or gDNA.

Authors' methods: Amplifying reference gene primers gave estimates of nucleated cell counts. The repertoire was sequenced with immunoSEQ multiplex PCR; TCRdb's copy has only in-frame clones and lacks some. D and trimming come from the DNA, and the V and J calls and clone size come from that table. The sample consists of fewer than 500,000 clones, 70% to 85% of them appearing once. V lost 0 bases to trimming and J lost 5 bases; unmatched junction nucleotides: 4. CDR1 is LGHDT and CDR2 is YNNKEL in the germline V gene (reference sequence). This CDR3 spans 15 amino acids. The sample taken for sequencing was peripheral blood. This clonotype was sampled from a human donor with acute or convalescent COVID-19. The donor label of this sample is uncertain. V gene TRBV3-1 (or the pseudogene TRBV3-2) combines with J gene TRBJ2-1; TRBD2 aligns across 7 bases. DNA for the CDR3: TGTGCCAGCAGCCAAGATACCCTAGCGGACAATGAGCAGTTCTTC. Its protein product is CASSQDTLADNEQFF.